Sequencing of this TCR beta chain was carried out in a study of a mutant IDH1 vaccine in newly diagnosed glioma. Study background: Patients began vaccination 4-6 weeks after radiotherapy alone, or with temozolomide cycles. Findings and caveats of the study: The vaccine induced immune responses, and these occurred in approximately 94% of patients.

Method: immunoSEQ multiplex PCR; TCRdb's copy keeps in-frame clones and lacks some. This table holds 110,000 or so clones, roughly 90% found once. Only one count was recorded for this clone. Its antigen remains unidentified. This sample's time point: week 11, during vaccination. Doses comprised 300 ug of mutant IDH1 20-mer peptide each, plus topical imiquimod. Each astrocytoma in the donors was new, WHO grade 3 or 4, IDH1-mutant and ATRX-lost. Germline-derived CDR1 and CDR2 are SGHAT and FQNNGV. The CDR3 contains 15 residues. Trimming pared 1 base from V and 1 base from J, leaving 5 bases between. Specimen: PBMCs, collected from a glioma patient whose treatment included an IDH1 peptide vaccine. This clonotype originated in a woman aged 45-59 years with glioma. The rearrangement links TRBV11-2 to TRBJ2-6; D not certain. CDR3 sequence reads: CASSLVGSGANVLTF. In DNA, the CDR3 is TGTGCCAGCAGCTTAGTTGGGTCTGGGGCCAACGTCCTGACTTTC.